The 17 T cell receptor beta chains listed next were all sequenced from one sample in a study of T cell changes during pregnancy in multiple sclerosis. Measured with immunoSEQ multiplex PCR; TCRdb has only the in-frame clones, and not every one. The data contain approximately 41,000 clones, about 95% of them singletons. The starting material was CD4+ T cells from peripheral blood mononuclear cells, obtained in the second trimester of pregnancy. These TCRs come from a female donor with multiple sclerosis, enrolled in a pregnancy study.

The chain is built from TRBV5-4 and TRBJ2-4; TRBD1 is a possible D gene (5 bases). The germline V gene encodes CDR1 SGHNT and CDR2 YYREEE (reference sequence). This CDR3 has 16 amino acids. V shed 3 bases and J shed 1 base, with 14 bases lying between them. Here the CDR3 DNA reads TGTGCCAGCAGCTCGTCCCTAGGGGCCGCCAAAAACATTCAGTACTTC. As protein: CASSSSLGAAKNIQYF.

V usage is TRBV7-3 and J usage is TRBJ2-3, with D perhaps TRBD2 (6 bases). The V end lost 2 bases, the J end lost 4 bases, and 13 bases lay between the germline ends. CDR3 length: 15 residues. Germline V lookup: CDR1 SGHTA, CDR2 FQGTGA. The CDR3 sequence is CASSLVAAMADTQYF. CDR3 coding DNA: TGTGCCAGCAGCTTAGTAGCGGCCATGGCAGATACGCAGTATTTT.

The rearrangement links TRBV2 to TRBJ2-1, with D possibly TRBD2 on 6 matching bases. Trimming cost V 10 bases and J 5 bases, with 18 bases left between them. The CDR3 loop spans 14 amino acids. The germline gives CDR1 SNHLY, CDR2 FYNNEI. CDR3 DNA: TGTGCCACCACAACCGGGACTTCCAACAATGAGCAGTTCTTC. It specifies CATTTGTSNNEQFF.

This sequence joins TRBV29-1 and TRBJ2-1; no clear D gene. Germline V gene data show CDR1 as SQVTM and CDR2 as ANQGSEA. Between the trimmed V and J ends, which lost 2 bases and 0 bases, there was a span of 5 bases. This CDR3 comprises 13 residues. The CDR3 here is CSVESSSYNEQFF. DNA of the CDR3: TGCAGCGTTGAAAGTAGCTCCTACAATGAGCAGTTCTTC.

The rearrangement links TRBV2 to TRBJ1-1; D might be TRBD1 (5 bases). Trimming removed 6 bases at V and 1 base at J, with 9 bases between. The CDR3 loop spans 13 amino acids. Germline CDR1 SNHLY, CDR2 FYNNEI. CDR3 protein: CASSGGANTEAFF. For the CDR3, the DNA is TGTGCCAGCAGCGGTGGGGCGAACACTGAAGCTTTCTTT.

The chain has TRBV11-1 and TRBJ1-1, with D tentatively TRBD1 (6 bases). Germline lookup yields CDR1 SGHAT and CDR2 FQDESV (reference sequence). This CDR3 has 15 amino acids. V lost 5 bases, J lost 0 bases, and 13 bases lay in between. The CDR3 coding sequence is TGTGCCAGCAGCAAAGGACAGCTGATGAACACTGAAGCTTTCTTT. The encoded protein is CASSKGQLMNTEAFF.

This chain joins TRBV27 and TRBJ1-6, with D unresolved. The V end was cut by 1 base, the J end by 0 bases, with 7 bases between. The CDR3 is 16 residues long. Germline values: CDR1 MNHEY, CDR2 SMNVEV (reference sequence). Here the CDR3 DNA reads TGTGCCAGCAGTTTATATCCGAGCTCCTATAATTCACCCCTCCACTTT. It specifies CASSLYPSSYNSPLHF.

The rearrangement links TRBV9 to TRBJ2-3; 8 nucleotides align to TRBD1. This CDR3 has 15 amino acids. The ends lost 6 bases at V and 0 bases at J; junction bases unmatched: 6. Germline values: CDR1 SGDLS, CDR2 YYNGEE. This CDR3 is CASNQGAGSTDTQYF. DNA of the CDR3: TGTGCCAGCAACCAGGGGGCAGGGAGCACAGATACGCAGTATTTT.

J is TRBJ2-2 and V is TRBV7-9; D possibly corresponds to TRBD1 (6 bases). Germline V lookup: CDR1 SEHNR, CDR2 FQNEAQ (reference sequence). This CDR3 contains 16 residues. V lost 7 bases and J lost 2, with 17 bases in between. The CDR3, as DNA: TGTGCCAGCACCCGTTCCGGGACACCAAACACCGGGGAGCTGTTTTTT. Its translation is CASTRSGTPNTGELFF.

The J gene is TRBJ1-5, the V gene TRBV6-1; D is undetermined. The V end was cut by 2 bases, the J end by 6 bases, with 14 bases between. The CDR3 loop spans 15 amino acids. CDR1 and CDR2 (germline): MNHNS, SASEGT. DNA of the CDR3: TGTGCCAGCAGTGAAAGTCGTTGGGCGAGTCAGCCCCAGCATTTT. Amino acid sequence: CASSESRWASQPQHF.

CDR3 loop: CASSVYRGQDKNIQYF. The CDR3 DNA reads as TGTGCCAGCAGCGTCTACAGGGGGCAGGACAAAAACATTCAGTACTTC. This rearrangement joins TRBV5-6 to TRBJ2-4; 9 nucleotides line up with TRBD1. The CDR3 consists of 16 residues. V lost 4 bases and J lost 3; bases outside the gene matches: 8. The germline V gene has CDR1 SGHDT and CDR2 YYEEEE.

This chain links TRBV5-1 with TRBJ2-3; D perhaps matches TRBD1 (6 bases). The CDR3 is 17 residues long. The germline V gene has CDR1 SGHRS and CDR2 YFSETQ. The V end was cut by 4 bases, the J end by 0 bases, with 18 bases between. In nucleotides, the CDR3 is TGCGCCAGCAGCATGGGTATCACAGGGATTAGCACAGATACGCAGTATTTT. Its translation is CASSMGITGISTDTQYF. The variable domain in full, completed from reference TRBV5-1 and TRBJ2-3, reads KAGVTQTPRYLIKTRGQQVTLSCSPISGHRSVSWYQQTPGQGLQFLFEYFSETQRNKGNFPGRFSGRQFSNSRSEMNVSTLELGDSALYLCASSMGITGISTDTQYFGPGTRLTVL.

V gene TRBV4-3 combines with J gene TRBJ1-6; D possibly corresponds to TRBD1 (6 bases). Germline V CDR1 and CDR2: LGHNA, YSLEER. The CDR3 loop spans 15 amino acids. V was trimmed by 1 base and J by 10 bases, leaving 14 bases between them. The CDR3 DNA is TGCGCCAGCAGCCAAGGAGAGACAGGCCGGTCACCCCTCCACTTT. Translating it yields CASSQGETGRSPLHF.

The chain recombines TRBV5-5 with TRBJ2-7, with TRBD1 matching over 8 bases. The germline V gene has CDR1 SGHKS and CDR2 YYEKEE (reference sequence). The CDR3 totals 16 residues. With V trimmed by 0 bases and J by 6 bases, 11 bases remained unmatched. CDR3 nucleotide sequence: TGTGCCAGCAGCTTGGCCGCTGGGGGACAGGCAGGCGAGCAGTACTTC. It translates to CASSLAAGGQAGEQYF.

This chain connects TRBV4-2 to TRBJ2-4; D may be TRBD1 (5 bases). Trimming shortened V by 3 bases and J by 0 bases, and 9 bases separated the two germline ends. From germline, CDR1 is LGHNA and CDR2 YNFKEQ. The CDR3 sequence is 15 residues long. The CDR3 DNA is TGTGCCAGCAGCCACGACAGACAAGCCAAAAACATTCAGTACTTC. Protein product: CASSHDRQAKNIQYF.

The chain couples TRBV30 to TRBJ1-5, with D possibly matching TRBD1 (5 bases). The CDR3 extends over 14 amino acids. The ends were cut back, 0 bases at V and 3 bases at J, with 9 bases in the middle. CDR1 is GTSNPN and CDR2 is SVGIG in the germline V gene (reference sequence). The CDR3 region is CAWSVDSNNQPQHF. CDR3 in DNA: TGTGCCTGGAGTGTAGACAGCAACAATCAGCCCCAGCATTTT.

The rearrangement links TRBV5-4 to TRBJ1-5; tentative D call: TRBD1 (6 bases). This CDR3 has 15 amino acids. Trimming took 0 bases from V and 4 from J, leaving 11 bases between them. From germline, CDR1 is SGHNT and CDR2 YYREEE (reference sequence). The CDR3 loop reads CASSLAGGENQPQHF. CDR3 nucleotide sequence: TGTGCCAGCAGCTTGGCGGGGGGCGAAAATCAGCCCCAGCATTTT.